Following are 8 T cell receptor beta chains from one sample sequenced in a study of blood T cells in healthy people across ages. A second PCR of 7 to 11 cycles used a sample-barcoded 5' primer and a J-beta primer mix. TCRdb redid the calling of the 5' RACE reads with MiXCR, one entry per CDR3 protein. This sample has 850,000 to 1,300,000 distinct CDR3 sequences, with over 35% found just once. The sequenced sample consisted of blood. These receptors all stem from a woman aged 55-69 years in good health.

The chain couples TRBV3-1 to TRBJ2-7, with D possibly matching TRBD2 (5 bases). The CDR3 covers 15 residues. Per the germline V gene, CDR1 is LGHDT and CDR2 is YNNKEL (reference sequence). Trimming removed 4 bases from V and 5 bases from J, with 18 bases in between. The CDR3 reads CASSLAGLGFDEQYF. CDR3 bases: TGTGCCAGCAGCCTAGCTGGACTGGGATTCGACGAGCAGTACTTC.

The chain uses TRBV19 and TRBJ2-1; 8 bases match TRBD2. Near its end, the DNA agrees better with TRBJ2-7, so the J call may be wrong. Germline V gives CDR1 LNHDA, CDR2 SQIVND (reference sequence). The CDR3 is 16 residues long. For the CDR3, the DNA is TGTGCCAGTAGTATCCCAGCGGGAGTAGGCTACAATGAGCAGTACTTC. Its translation: CASSIPAGVGYNEQYF.

This chain connects TRBV27 to TRBJ2-3, with D possibly matching TRBD1 (5 bases). Trimming removed 8 bases from V and 4 bases from J, with 19 bases in between. There are 15 residues in the CDR3. The germline gives CDR1 MNHEY, CDR2 SMNVEV (reference sequence). CDR3 DNA: TGTGCCAGCCGGTTAGGTGGGGCGTTGCCAGATACGCAGTATTTT. It encodes CASRLGGALPDTQYF.

This chain connects TRBV29-1 to TRBJ1-2, with D perhaps matching TRBD1 (5 bases). Germline values: CDR1 SQVTM, CDR2 ANQGSEA. The CDR3 has 14 amino acids. The V and J ends lost 1 base and 8 bases respectively, with 17 bases between them. This CDR3 is CSVEGGDVLYGYTF. CDR3 coding DNA: TGCAGCGTTGAAGGGGGGGACGTCTTATACGGCTACACCTTC.

The rearrangement joins TRBV12-3 or TRBV12-4 to TRBJ2-3; D is undetermined. CDR3 length equals 13 residues. Trimming removed 6 bases at V and 6 bases at J, with 13 bases between. The chain's CDR3 is CASRRSGPDTQYF. The CDR3 nucleotides read TGTGCCAGCAGGCGATCCGGGCCGGATACGCAGTATTTT.

The chain employs TRBV21-1 and TRBJ2-5. TRBV21-1 is noted as a pseudogene. The CDR3 contains 13 residues. CDR3 protein: CASRRSCQETQYF. The DNA of the CDR3 is TGTGCCAGCAGACGTTCGTGCCAAGAGACCCAGTACTTC.

The V call is TRBV29-1, the J call TRBJ1-4; D ambiguous. The CDR3 is 12 residues long. Trimming left V 6 bases short and J 4 bases short, with 9 bases between. Germline CDR1 SQVTM, CDR2 ANQGSEA. CDR3 sequence reads: CSVRVHNEKLFF. CDR3 sequence (DNA): TGCAGCGTCCGGGTTCATAATGAAAAACTGTTTTTT.

The chain couples TRBV20-1 to TRBJ2-7; 7 bases agree with TRBD1. V lost 0 bases and J lost 5; bases outside the gene matches: 7. There are 14 residues in the CDR3. Germline CDR1 is DFQATT and CDR2 is SNEGSKA (reference sequence). CDR3 sequence (DNA): TGCAGTGCTAGAGATCGACAGGGTCTCCACGAGCAGTACTTC. Translating it yields CSARDRQGLHEQYF.